Below are 27 T cell receptor beta chains sequenced from a single sample in a study of blood T cell repertoires in COVID-19. TCRdb keeps only in-frame clones here, not all; method: immunoSEQ multiplex PCR. The sample contains under 200,000 clones, roughly 83% of which appear only once. Sequencing was done on a sample of PBMCs or T cells enriched from blood (not recorded which). These receptors came from a woman in her sixties who had recovered from COVID-19.

V and J are TRBV30 and TRBJ1-5; possible D gene TRBD1, 5 bases. Germline V lookup: CDR1 GTSNPN, CDR2 SVGIG (reference sequence). This CDR3 comprises 14 residues. The germline V and J ends were trimmed by 2 bases and 2 bases, with 10 bases remaining between them. CDR3 region: CAWSSGRGNQPQHF. CDR3 DNA sequence: TGTGCCTGGAGTTCGGGCAGGGGCAATCAGCCCCAGCATTTT.

The chain recombines TRBV30 with TRBJ1-6; no reliable D call. Trimming shortened V by 2 bases and J by 6 bases, and 8 bases separated the two germline ends. There are 13 residues in the CDR3. Germline CDR1 is GTSNPN and CDR2 is SVGIG (reference sequence). The CDR3 nucleotides read TGTGCCTGGAGTATTAGACTTAATTCACCCCTCCACTTT. Translation gives CAWSIRLNSPLHF. Looking up the rest from reference TRBV30 and TRBJ1-6 gives the full variable domain: SQTIHQWPATLVQPVGSPLSLECTVEGTSNPNLYWYRQAAGRGLQLLFYSVGIGQISSEVPQNLSASRPQDRQFILSSKKLLLSDSGFYLCAWSIRLNSPLHFGNGTRLTVT.

The chain has TRBV6-5 and TRBJ2-1; possibly TRBD2 for D (5 bases). This CDR3 is built from 15 residues. V was cut by 0 bases and J by 5 bases, with 11 bases left in between. The germline V gene has CDR1 MNHEY and CDR2 SVGAGI. The CDR3 loop reads CASSYSLAQNNEQFF. DNA of the CDR3: TGTGCCAGCAGTTACTCCCTAGCCCAGAACAATGAGCAGTTCTTC.

The V call is TRBV15, the J call TRBJ1-3; the match to TRBD1 covers 7 bases. The CDR3 consists of 16 residues. The germline gives CDR1 LNHNV, CDR2 YYDKDF (reference sequence). The V and J ends lost 5 bases and 3 bases, in that order; junction bases with no gene match: 10. In nucleotides, the CDR3 is TGTGCCACCAGCTTTTCGACAGGGTCGAGTGGAAACACCATATATTTT. This gives the protein CATSFSTGSSGNTIYF.

The count of this clone is one. The chain recombines TRBV7-2 with TRBJ1-2; D might be TRBD1 (6 bases). V was clipped by 5 bases and J by 2 bases, with 12 bases between them. Germline V lookup: CDR1 SGHTA, CDR2 FQGNSA. The CDR3 covers 14 residues. This CDR3 is CASSLLGANYGYTF. CDR3 bases: TGTGCCAGCAGCCTGCTGGGGGCGAACTATGGCTACACCTTC.

The chain couples TRBV5-4 to TRBJ1-2, with D unclear. Germline CDR1 SGHNT, CDR2 YYREEE (reference sequence). The germline V and J ends were trimmed by 3 bases and 8 bases, with 20 bases remaining between them. CDR3 size: 15 residues. CDR3 protein: CASSSGSRQDWGYTF. The DNA for the CDR3 is TGTGCCAGCAGCTCCGGTTCGAGGCAGGACTGGGGCTACACCTTC.

The CDR3 spells CASSLPSLGAPEAFF. The CDR3 DNA sequence: TGTGCCAGCAGTTTACCCTCCCTTGGAGCCCCTGAAGCTTTCTTT. The chain uses TRBV28 and TRBJ1-1; no firm D call. V was trimmed by 2 bases and J by 6 bases, leaving 16 bases between them. The CDR3 length is 15 residues. Germline V lookup: CDR1 MDHEN, CDR2 SYDVKM.

The chain recombines TRBV15 with TRBJ2-1; 9 bases are shared with TRBD1. Germline assignment: CDR1 LNHNV and CDR2 YYDKDF (reference sequence). This CDR3 spans 17 amino acids. V shed 3 bases and J 6 bases; nucleotides not matched to a gene: 12. This chain's CDR3 is CATSRPPGQGGGNEQFF. The CDR3 nucleotides are TGTGCCACCAGCAGGCCACCGGGACAGGGAGGTGGCAATGAGCAGTTCTTC.

The chain links TRBV11-2 to TRBJ2-6; maybe TRBD2 (5 bases). Germline values: CDR1 SGHAT, CDR2 FQNNGV. V lost 5 bases and J lost 0, with 5 bases in between. The CDR3 runs to 14 residues. The CDR3 bases are TGTGCCAGCAGCGGAGGCTCTGGGGCCAACGTCCTGACTTTC. Translating gives CASSGGSGANVLTF.

The J gene is TRBJ1-1, the V gene TRBV7-8, with TRBD1 identical over 9 bases. From germline, CDR1 is SGHVS and CDR2 FQNEAQ. V lost 5 bases, J lost 6 bases, and 13 bases stayed unmatched. The CDR3 covers 16 residues. The CDR3 sequence: CASSPGQGGIQPEAFF. CDR3 bases: TGTGCCAGCAGCCCGGGACAGGGAGGAATCCAACCTGAAGCTTTCTTT. Full variable domain (missing parts from reference TRBV7-8 and TRBJ1-1): GAGVSQSPRYKVAKRGQDVALRCDPISGHVSLFWYQQALGQGPEFLTYFQNEAQLDKSGLPSDRFFAERPEGSVSTLKIQRTQQEDSAVYLCASSPGQGGIQPEAFFGQGTRLTVV.

The V call is TRBV28, the J call TRBJ2-7; D uncertain. The V gene lost 5 bases and the J gene lost 7 bases, with 9 bases spanning the gap. The V gene's germline CDR1 is MDHEN and CDR2 SYDVKM. The CDR3 consists of 11 residues. The CDR3 loop reads CASSTPREQYF. The CDR3 bases are TGTGCCAGCAGTACCCCCAGGGAGCAGTACTTC.

This CDR3 is CASSFWPGLGETDTQYF. CDR3 nucleotides: TGTGCCAGCAGCTTCTGGCCGGGACTAGGGGAAACAGATACGCAGTATTTT. The chain joins TRBV5-6 to TRBJ2-3; 8 bases are a match to TRBD2. CDR3 length: 17 amino acids. CDR1 is SGHDT and CDR2 is YYEEEE in the germline V gene. The V segment lost 2 bases and the J segment 3 bases; nucleotides outside the gene matches: 11.

The chain uses TRBV19 and TRBJ1-2; 8 bases fit TRBD1. V shed 5 bases and J 1 base; nucleotides not matched to a gene: 6. Germline V lookup: CDR1 LNHDA, CDR2 SQIVND (reference sequence). This CDR3 is built from 15 residues. The CDR3, as DNA: TGTGCCAGTAGTCCCGAGGACAGGGTTAACTATGGCTACACCTTC. Its translation: CASSPEDRVNYGYTF.

This clone was detected only once. V is TRBV18 and J is TRBJ2-1; 7 positions agree with TRBD2. V dropped 3 bases and J dropped 1; count of bases not matched to a gene: 12. The CDR3 length is 18 residues. The germline CDR1 and CDR2 sequences are KGHSH and LQKENI. The CDR3 protein is CASSPLPITSASYNEQFF. In DNA form, the CDR3 reads TGTGCCAGCTCACCCCTCCCGATAACTAGCGCGTCCTACAATGAGCAGTTCTTC.

The chain carries TRBV18 and TRBJ2-7; possibly TRBD1 for D (6 bases). The germline V and J ends were trimmed by 0 bases and 5 bases, with 17 bases remaining between them. Germline CDR1 KGHSH, CDR2 LQKENI. The CDR3 extends over 16 amino acids. CDR3 region: CASSPPERQVRDEQYF. The CDR3 DNA sequence: TGTGCCAGCTCACCACCAGAGAGACAGGTTCGCGACGAGCAGTACTTC.

The rearrangement uses TRBV29-1 and TRBJ1-1; tentative D call: TRBD1 (5 bases). CDR3 length: 13 residues. Germline CDR1 SQVTM, CDR2 ANQGSEA. V gave up 6 bases and J gave up 5 bases, with 16 bases separating them. The CDR3 loop is CSVAEQESTEAFF. In DNA form, the CDR3 reads TGCAGCGTCGCCGAACAGGAGTCAACTGAAGCTTTCTTT. Full variable domain (remainder filled in from reference TRBV29-1 and TRBJ1-1): SAVISQKPSRDICQRGTSLTIQCQVDSQVTMMFWYRQQPGQSLTLIATANQGSEATYESGFVIDKFPISRPNLTFSTLTVSNMSPEDSSIYLCSVAEQESTEAFFGQGTRLTVV.

V is TRBV10-3 and J is TRBJ1-2; the D gene is possibly TRBD1 (6 bases). This CDR3 region has 18 residues. The germline gives CDR1 ENHRY, CDR2 SYGVKD. The ends were cut back, 3 bases at V and 8 bases at J, with 28 bases in the middle. The CDR3 coding sequence is TGTGCCATCAGTGACCTTGCGGGGGGGGCATCGTCCCCGGACGGCTACACCTTC. The encoded protein is CAISDLAGGASSPDGYTF.

V and J are TRBV18 and TRBJ1-2; D gene unclear. V was shortened by 3 bases and J by 0 bases, with 11 bases between the two germline ends. The CDR3 sequence is 15 residues long. Per the germline V gene, CDR1 is KGHSH and CDR2 is LQKENI. CDR3: CASSPSAEANYGYTF. CDR3 DNA: TGTGCCAGCTCACCGTCGGCGGAAGCTAACTATGGCTACACCTTC.

The J gene is TRBJ2-1, the V gene TRBV4-1; the D is unclear. CDR3 length: 17 amino acids. CDR1 is MGHRA, CDR2 YSYEKL, per germline. Trimming took off 4 bases at V and 0 bases at J, with 16 bases between the two ends. The CDR3 DNA sequence: TGCGCCAGCAGCCGCCGCCTCAGCGAAAGCTCCTACAATGAGCAGTTCTTC. It is translated as CASSRRLSESSYNEQFF.

The V gene is TRBV28, the J gene TRBJ1-2, with a possible D match to TRBD1 (5 bases). Trimming removed 3 bases from V and 8 bases from J, with 10 bases in between. Germline V CDR1 and CDR2: MDHEN, SYDVKM. The length of the CDR3 is 12 residues. CDR3 DNA: TGTGCCAGCAGTTTCGCAGGGTACGGCTACACCTTC. Amino acid sequence: CASSFAGYGYTF.

The V gene is TRBV7-2, the J gene TRBJ2-2; D gene uncertain. The germline CDR1 and CDR2 sequences are SGHTA and FQGNSA. The CDR3 is 15 amino acids. V was cut by 5 bases and J by 5 bases, with 15 bases left in between. The CDR3: CASSRGPAPTGELFF. CDR3 sequence (DNA): TGTGCCAGCAGCCGCGGCCCAGCTCCTACCGGGGAGCTGTTTTTT.

The rearrangement uses TRBV3-1 (or the pseudogene TRBV3-2) and TRBJ2-2, with unresolved D. Germline CDR1 is LGHDT and CDR2 is YNNKEL (reference sequence). Trimming removed 4 bases at V and 8 bases at J, with 5 bases between. The CDR3 has 11 amino acids. The CDR3 bases are TGTGCCAGCAGCCTCTCTGGGGAGCTGTTTTTT. Amino acids: CASSLSGELFF.

This clone has more than one count but fewer than ten. The genes are TRBV6-5 and TRBJ1-6; the match to TRBD1 covers 12 bases. Per germline, CDR1 MNHEY and CDR2 SVGAGI. V lost 7 bases to trimming and J lost 13 bases; unmatched junction nucleotides: 8. The CDR3 spans 14 residues. The CDR3: CASTTGTGGVPLHF. The CDR3 nucleotides are TGTGCCAGCACCACCGGGACAGGGGGCGTTCCCCTCCACTTT.

V is TRBV7-9 and J is TRBJ1-1; D gene uncertain. The V gene lost 5 bases and the J gene lost 6 bases, with 16 bases spanning the gap. Germline CDR1 is SEHNR and CDR2 is FQNEAQ (reference sequence). The CDR3 totals 14 residues. The CDR3 sequence is CASSPISVLPEAFF. The CDR3 nucleotides are TGTGCCAGCAGCCCGATTTCGGTATTGCCTGAAGCTTTCTTT.

This rearrangement joins TRBV28 to TRBJ1-5, with D perhaps matching TRBD1 (6 bases). Germline V gene sequence: CDR1 MDHEN, CDR2 SYDVKM. V was pared by 6 bases and J by 9 bases, with 9 bases between. This CDR3 contains 11 residues. The CDR3 loop is CASRGGRPQHF. For the CDR3, the DNA is TGTGCCAGCAGGGGGGGGCGGCCCCAGCATTTT.

The chain joins TRBV7-3 to TRBJ1-1; D unresolved. The germline gives CDR1 SGHTA, CDR2 FQGTGA. Trimming took off 5 bases at V and 1 base at J, with 8 bases between the two ends. CDR3 length: 13 amino acids. CDR3 region: CASSRGANTEAFF. The CDR3 DNA is TGTGCCAGCAGCCGAGGCGCGAACACTGAAGCTTTCTTT.

J is TRBJ2-2 and V is TRBV5-4; D is possibly TRBD1 (5 bases). V was clipped by 4 bases and J by 5 bases, with 9 bases between them. This CDR3 comprises 13 residues. In germline, CDR1 is SGHNT, CDR2 YYREEE (reference sequence). The CDR3 DNA is TGTGCCAGCAGCCCGGACACTACCGGGGAGCTGTTTTTT. Protein: CASSPDTTGELFF. Full variable domain (remainder filled in from reference TRBV5-4 and TRBJ2-2): ETGVTQSPTHLIKTRGQQVTLRCSSQSGHNTVSWYQQALGQGPQFIFQYYREEENGRGNFPPRFSGLQFPNYSSELNVNALELDDSALYLCASSPDTTGELFFGEGSRLTVL.